The present T cell receptor beta chain was sequenced within a study of T cell responses to AZD1222 COVID-19 vaccine. Turning to this clone: Its antigen is currently unknown.

Germline-derived CDR1 and CDR2 are SNHLY and FYNNEI. Trimming left V 10 bases short and J 0 bases short, with 13 bases between. The CDR3 contains 15 residues. General observations from the study: Donors were mostly white British, more females; clonal diversity possibly underestimated.

The repertoire was sequenced with immunoSEQ multiplex PCR; TCRdb's copy has only in-frame clones and lacks some. The repertoire holds about 120,000 clones, with 92% as singletons. The receptor was isolated from an adult in good health. The material sequenced was peripheral blood, taken on day 0 of AZD1222 vaccination. The chain combines TRBV2 with TRBJ2-6, with TRBD1 as a possible D gene (6 bases). The CDR3 sequence is CATKGHHSGANVLTF. CDR3 DNA: TGTGCCACCAAGGGACACCACTCTGGGGCCAACGTCCTGACTTTC. Full variable domain (remainder filled in from reference TRBV2 and TRBJ2-6): EPEVTQTPSHQVTQMGQEVILRCVPISNHLYFYWYRQILGQKVEFLVSFYNNEISEKSEIFDDQFSVERPDGSNFTLKIRSTKLEDSAMYFCATKGHHSGANVLTFGAGSRLTVL.